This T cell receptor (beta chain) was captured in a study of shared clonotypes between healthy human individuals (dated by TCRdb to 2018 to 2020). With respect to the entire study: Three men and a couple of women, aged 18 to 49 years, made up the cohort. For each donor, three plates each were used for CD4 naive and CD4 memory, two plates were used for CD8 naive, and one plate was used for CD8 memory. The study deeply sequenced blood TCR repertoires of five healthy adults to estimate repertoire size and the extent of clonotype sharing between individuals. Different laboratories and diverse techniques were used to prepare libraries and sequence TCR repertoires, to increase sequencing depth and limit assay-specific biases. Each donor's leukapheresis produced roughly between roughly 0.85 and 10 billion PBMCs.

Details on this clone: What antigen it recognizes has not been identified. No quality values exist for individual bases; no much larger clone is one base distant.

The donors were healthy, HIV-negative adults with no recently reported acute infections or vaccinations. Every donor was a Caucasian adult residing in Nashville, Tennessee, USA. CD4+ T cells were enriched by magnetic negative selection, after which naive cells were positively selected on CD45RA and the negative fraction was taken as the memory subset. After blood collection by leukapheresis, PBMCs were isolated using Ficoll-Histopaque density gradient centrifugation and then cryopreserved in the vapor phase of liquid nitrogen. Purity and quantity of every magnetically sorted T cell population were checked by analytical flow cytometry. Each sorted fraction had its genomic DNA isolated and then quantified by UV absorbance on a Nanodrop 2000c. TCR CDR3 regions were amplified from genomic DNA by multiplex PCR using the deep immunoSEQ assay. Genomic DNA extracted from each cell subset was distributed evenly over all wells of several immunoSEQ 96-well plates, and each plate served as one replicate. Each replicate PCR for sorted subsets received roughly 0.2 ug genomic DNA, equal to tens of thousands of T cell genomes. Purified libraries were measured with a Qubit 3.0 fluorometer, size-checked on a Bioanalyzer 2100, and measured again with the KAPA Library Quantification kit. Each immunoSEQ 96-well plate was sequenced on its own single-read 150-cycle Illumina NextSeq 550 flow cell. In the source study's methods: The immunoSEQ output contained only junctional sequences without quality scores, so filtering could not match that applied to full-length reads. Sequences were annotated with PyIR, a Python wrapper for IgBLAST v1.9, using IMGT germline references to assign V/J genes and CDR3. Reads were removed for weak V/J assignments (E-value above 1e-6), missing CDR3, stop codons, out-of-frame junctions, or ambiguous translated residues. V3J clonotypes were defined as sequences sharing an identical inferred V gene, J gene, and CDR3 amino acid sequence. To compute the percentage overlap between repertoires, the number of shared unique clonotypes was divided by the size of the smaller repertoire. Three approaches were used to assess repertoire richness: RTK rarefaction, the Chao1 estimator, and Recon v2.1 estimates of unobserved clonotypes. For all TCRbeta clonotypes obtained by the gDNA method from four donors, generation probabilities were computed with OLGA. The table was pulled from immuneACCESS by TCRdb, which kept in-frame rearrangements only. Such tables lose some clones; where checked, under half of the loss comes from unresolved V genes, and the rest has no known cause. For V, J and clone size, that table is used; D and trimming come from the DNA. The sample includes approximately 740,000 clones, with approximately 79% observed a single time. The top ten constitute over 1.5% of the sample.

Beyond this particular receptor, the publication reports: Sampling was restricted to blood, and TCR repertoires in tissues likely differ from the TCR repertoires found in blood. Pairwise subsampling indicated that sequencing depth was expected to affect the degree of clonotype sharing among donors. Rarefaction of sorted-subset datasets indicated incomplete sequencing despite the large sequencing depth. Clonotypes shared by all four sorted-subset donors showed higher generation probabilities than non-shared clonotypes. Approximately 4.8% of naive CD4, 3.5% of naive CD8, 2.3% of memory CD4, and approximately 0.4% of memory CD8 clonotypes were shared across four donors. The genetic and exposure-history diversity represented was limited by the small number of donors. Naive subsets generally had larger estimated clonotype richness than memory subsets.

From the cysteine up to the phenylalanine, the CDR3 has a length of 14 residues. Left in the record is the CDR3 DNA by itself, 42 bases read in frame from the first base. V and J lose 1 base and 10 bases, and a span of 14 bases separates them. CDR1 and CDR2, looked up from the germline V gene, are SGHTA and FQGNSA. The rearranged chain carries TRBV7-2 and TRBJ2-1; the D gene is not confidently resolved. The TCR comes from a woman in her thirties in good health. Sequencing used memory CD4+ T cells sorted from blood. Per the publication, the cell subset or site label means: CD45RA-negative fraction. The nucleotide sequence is TGTGCCAGCAGCTTAGGGCACAGCCTAGGGGAGCAGTTCTTC. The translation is CASSLGHSLGEQFF.